The clone carrying this TCR beta chain appeared many times. No antigen is known for it. This sample is drawn from a study of CD8 T cells in ankylosing spondylitis. Study findings and constraints: Matched ankylosing spondylitis synovial fluid reportedly showed significant enrichment of disease-linked clones. For ankylosing spondylitis blood, a TCR beta motif of seven to nine highly homologous variants appeared characteristic.

The CDR3 totals 14 residues. The germline CDR1 and CDR2 sequences are DFQATT and SNEGSKA (reference sequence). The V gene lost 3 bases and the J gene lost 4 bases, with 10 bases spanning the gap. A quantitative 5'-RACE method, one with molecular barcodes, was used to make TCR beta libraries. TCRdb redid the calling of the 5' RACE reads with MiXCR, one entry per CDR3 protein. The sample lists tens of thousands of distinct CDR3 sequences, 17% occurring once. The sequence came from a male donor with ankylosing spondylitis or in good health (not recorded which). Sequencing was performed on blood. This sequence joins TRBV20-1 and TRBJ1-6; unclear D gene. CDR3 in amino acids: CSASWAAYNSPLHF. The CDR3 nucleotides read TGCAGTGCTAGTTGGGCAGCTTATAATTCACCCCTCCACTTT.